The source of this TCR beta chain is a study of CD8 T cells in Susac syndrome. The RNA, about 0.45 to 1 ug, was put through reverse transcription using random hexamers. The method of amplification for TCR beta CDR3 was immunoSEQ multiplex PCR, covering 54 Vbeta and 13 Jbeta. TCRdb reprocessed the immunoSEQ multiplex PCR reads via MiXCR and lists one record per CDR3 protein. The table records about 400,000 distinct CDR3 sequences, 85% of them present only once. Unmatched junction bases numbered 7, after V lost 5 bases and J lost 8 bases. Germline-derived CDR1 and CDR2 are KGHDR and SFDVKD. The CDR3 spans 15 residues. This clonotype was seen once. The CD8+ and CD4+ T cells were isolated magnetically using a negative isolation approach, whereas the TEMRA cells were enriched by FACS.

Input material: CD8+ T cells from PBMCs. The chain uses TRBV24-1 and TRBJ2-1, with 11 bases that match TRBD2. The source is a human donor with multiple sclerosis. CDR3 loop: CATSVAGGPRDEQFF. CDR3 bases: TGTGCCACCAGTGTAGCGGGGGGGCCTAGAGATGAGCAGTTCTTC.